This is a list of T cell receptor beta chains from one sample in a study of shared clonotypes between healthy human individuals. The data were produced by immunoSEQ multiplex PCR, yet TCRdb's version contains in-frame clones alone and is incomplete. The profile shows about 2.1 million clones, approximately 92% of them singletons. The sequenced sample consisted of naive CD8+ T cells from PBMCs. The receptor source for this set is a man younger than 30 in good health. Some clones in this sample may be carry-over from other donors' samples. Each CDR3 is given with its conserved first and last residue. The D gene is left open where the match is weak. Clone size is shown for a subset of rows, as once, few, many or a class of expanded clone.

j_call v_call d_call clone_size cdr3_aa cdr3_nt
TRBJ2-7 TRBV7-9 . . CASSAEAFRSYEQYF TGTGCCAGCAGCGCAGAAGCTTTCCGCTCCTACGAGCAGTACTTC
TRBJ2-7 TRBV27 TRBD1 . CASSHQTGSYEQYF TGTGCCAGCAGTCATCAGACAGGGTCCTACGAGCAGTACTTC
TRBJ2-7 TRBV19 TRBD1 . CASSMTGSYEQYF TGTGCCAGTAGTATGACAGGGAGTTACGAGCAGTACTTC
TRBJ2-1 TRBV5-1 . . CASSLGSYNEQFF TGCGCCAGCAGCTTGGGATCTTACAATGAGCAGTTCTTC
TRBJ1-1 TRBV7-9 . few CASSLALPGTEAFF TGTGCCAGCAGCTTAGCCCTACCGGGCACTGAAGCTTTCTTT
TRBJ2-7 TRBV29-1 TRBD1 . CSVQDRTGFSYEQYF TGCAGCGTCCAGGATCGGACAGGCTTTTCCTACGAGCAGTACTTC
TRBJ2-1 TRBV5-6 . . CASSLPNNEQFF TGTGCCAGCAGCCTCCCTAACAATGAGCAGTTCTTC
TRBJ2-2 TRBV12-5 . few CASGSLANTGELFF TGTGCTAGTGGTAGCCTCGCGAACACCGGGGAGCTGTTTTTT
TRBJ2-7 TRBV11-2 TRBD2 . CASSRGAGNPYEQYF TGTGCCAGCAGCCGGGGAGCGGGAAACCCCTACGAGCAGTACTTC
TRBJ1-5 TRBV6-6 . . CASSRRGGKDNQPQHF TGTGCCAGCAGCAGAAGGGGGGGCAAGGACAATCAGCCCCAGCATTTT
TRBJ1-1 TRBV25-1 . . CASRGGRSAFF TGTGCCAGCAGGGGGGGACGATCGGCTTTCTTT
TRBJ2-3 TRBV5-1 . . CASSPHRGPTDTQYF TGCGCCAGCAGCCCCCACCGGGGACCCACAGATACGCAGTATTTT
TRBJ2-1 TRBV7-2 TRBD2 . CASSFKGLAGPSSYNEQFF TGTGCCAGCAGCTTCAAAGGACTAGCGGGACCCAGCTCCTACAATGAGCAGTTCTTC
TRBJ2-2 TRBV19 TRBD2 . CASSIRREVHTGELFF TGTGCCAGTAGTATTAGGCGGGAGGTCCACACCGGGGAGCTGTTTTTT
TRBJ1-5 TRBV28 . . CASSSAGRALGQPQHF TGTGCCAGCAGTTCCGCGGGCAGGGCACTGGGTCAGCCCCAGCATTTT
TRBJ2-3 TRBV27 . . CASRGLSLTDTQYF TGTGCCAGCAGAGGACTTAGCCTGACAGATACGCAGTATTTT
TRBJ2-7 TRBV6-6 TRBD2 once CASTPSGRAEQYF TGTGCCAGCACCCCCAGCGGGAGGGCCGAGCAGTACTTC
TRBJ1-1 TRBV27 . . CASSSLFHFDTEAFF TGTGCCAGCAGTTCCCTCTTTCACTTCGACACTGAAGCTTTCTTT
TRBJ2-2 TRBV6-1 TRBD2 . CASSESLAGGPIGELFF TGTGCCAGCAGTGAATCCCTAGCGGGAGGGCCAATCGGGGAGCTGTTTTTT
TRBJ2-2 TRBV19 . . CASSDVGTLGELFF TGTGCCAGTTCCGACGTGGGGACTCTCGGGGAGCTGTTTTTT
TRBJ2-7 TRBV7-9 . . CASTAIGRGRSSYEQYF TGTGCCAGCACCGCTATCGGGCGGGGCCGGAGCTCCTACGAGCAGTACTTC
TRBJ2-1 TRBV7-3 TRBD2 . CASSFPGGPHNEQFF TGTGCCAGCAGCTTCCCGGGAGGGCCCCACAATGAGCAGTTCTTC
TRBJ1-5 TRBV15 TRBD1 . CATSYSYGTDNQPQHF TGTGCCACCAGCTACTCTTACGGGACAGACAATCAGCCCCAGCATTTT
TRBJ2-7 TRBV30 . . CAWSLLQGYEQYF TGTGCCTGGAGCCTCTTACAGGGCTACGAGCAGTACTTC
TRBJ2-7 TRBV18 TRBD2 . CASSPLVAGVSHEQYF TGTGCCAGCTCACCCCTCGTTGCGGGAGTGTCCCACGAGCAGTACTTC
TRBJ2-7 TRBV15 . . CATSRGEPSEQYF TGTGCCACCAGCAGAGGGGAGCCGTCCGAGCAGTACTTC
TRBJ2-7 TRBV5-6 . . CASSPGFSYEQYF TGTGCCAGCAGCCCCGGGTTCTCCTACGAGCAGTACTTC
TRBJ2-5 TRBV6-6 TRBD1 once CATLPWTGTQETQYF TGTGCCACCCTGCCCTGGACAGGGACCCAAGAGACCCAGTACTTC
TRBJ2-7 TRBV11-2 . . CASSGAGPIYPYEQYF TGTGCCAGCAGCGGGGCAGGCCCTATCTACCCTTACGAGCAGTACTTC